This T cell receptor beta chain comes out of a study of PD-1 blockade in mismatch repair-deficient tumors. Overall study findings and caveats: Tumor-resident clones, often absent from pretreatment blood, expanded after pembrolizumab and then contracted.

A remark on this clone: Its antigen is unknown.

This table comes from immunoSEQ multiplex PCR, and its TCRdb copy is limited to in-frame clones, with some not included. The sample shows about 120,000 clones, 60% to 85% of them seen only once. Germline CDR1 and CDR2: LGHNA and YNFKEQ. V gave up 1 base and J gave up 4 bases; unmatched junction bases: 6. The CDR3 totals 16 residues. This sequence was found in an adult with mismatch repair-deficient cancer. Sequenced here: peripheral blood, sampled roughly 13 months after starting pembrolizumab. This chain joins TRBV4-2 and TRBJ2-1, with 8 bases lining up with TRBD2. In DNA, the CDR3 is TGTGCCAGCAGCCAAGGTAGCGGGAATATATACAATGAGCAGTTCTTC. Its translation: CASSQGSGNIYNEQFF.